The TCR beta chain described here comes from a study of blood T cell repertoires in COVID-19. About the study: The United States, Italy and Spain provided the acute and convalescent COVID-19 samples. T cells, B-cell-depleted T cells, or PBMCs supplied cDNA or gDNA.

CDR3 length: 14 amino acids. Trimming took off 5 bases at V and 0 bases at J, with 9 bases between the two ends. CDR1 is MNHEY and CDR2 is SVGEGT in the germline V gene. Using immunoSEQ multiplex PCR, the repertoire was profiled, and TCRdb retains in-frame clones only, with some absent. The sample records 65,000 to 90,000 clones, over 75% being singletons. The sequence was obtained from a human donor in a cohort sampled during active COVID-19. The material sequenced was peripheral blood. This rearrangement joins TRBV6-2 or TRBV6-3 to TRBJ2-3; the D is unclear. The chain's CDR3 is CASSRSFSTDTQYF. CDR3 bases: TGTGCCAGCAGTAGGAGCTTTAGCACAGATACGCAGTATTTT.